The 19 T cell receptor beta chains given below trace back to one sample, sequenced in a study of shared clonotypes between healthy human individuals. Assay used: immunoSEQ multiplex PCR; TCRdb lists only in-frame clones, some missing. The sample contains hundreds of thousands of clones, about 97% of which appear only once. CD45RO-negative cells were positively selected for CCR7, leaving out terminally differentiated effector memory CD45RA+ cells. Input material: naive CD8+ T cells sorted from blood. All receptors derive from a man aged 30-40 years in good health.

This chain connects TRBV7-8 to TRBJ1-5; D unclear. Trimming took 5 bases from V and 7 from J, leaving 21 bases between them. The germline V gene encodes CDR1 SGHVS and CDR2 FQNEAQ. The CDR3 is 16 amino acids. DNA of the CDR3: TGTGCCAGCAGCGCGCTAGAACCCATATCAATCCAGCCCCAGCATTTT. It is translated as CASSALEPISIQPQHF.

CDR3 in amino acids: CASSTSGTHSNQPQHF. The CDR3 bases are TGTGCCAGTAGTACCTCCGGGACACATAGCAATCAGCCCCAGCATTTT. V and J are TRBV19 and TRBJ1-5; D possibly corresponds to TRBD1 (6 bases). CDR3 length equals 16 residues. Germline V gene data show CDR1 as LNHDA and CDR2 as SQIVND (reference sequence). V lost 4 bases to trimming and J lost 0 bases, with 13 bases between them. The entire variable domain, with the rest obtained from reference TRBV19 and TRBJ1-5, is as follows: DGGITQSPKYLFRKEGQNVTLSCEQNLNHDAMYWYRQDPGQGLRLIYYSQIVNDFQKGDIAEGYSVSREKKESFPLTVTSAQKNPTAFYLCASSTSGTHSNQPQHFGDGTRLSIL.

The chain carries TRBV9 and TRBJ2-5; D may be TRBD1 or TRBD2 (5 bases each). With 2 bases removed from V and 3 bases from J, the gap between germline ends came to 14 bases. The germline V gene encodes CDR1 SGDLS and CDR2 YYNGEE. CDR3 length: 15 residues. The CDR3 protein is CASSVEGRDEETQYF. CDR3 nucleotides: TGTGCCAGCAGCGTCGAGGGACGGGACGAAGAGACCCAGTACTTC.

J is TRBJ2-2 and V is TRBV2, with 7 bases lining up with TRBD2. Germline V gene sequence: CDR1 SNHLY, CDR2 FYNNEI. CDR3 length: 16 residues. V lost 7 bases and J lost 3; bases outside the gene matches: 11. Here the CDR3 DNA reads TGTGCCAGCAACCCCCTTGTGGCGGGAGACACCGGGGAGCTGTTTTTT. This gives the protein CASNPLVAGDTGELFF. The complete variable domain, with remaining parts taken from reference TRBV2 and TRBJ2-2, reads EPEVTQTPSHQVTQMGQEVILRCVPISNHLYFYWYRQILGQKVEFLVSFYNNEISEKSEIFDDQFSVERPDGSNFTLKIRSTKLEDSAMYFCASNPLVAGDTGELFFGEGSRLTVL.

Concerning this clone: The same CDR3 can be traced to other DNA sequences in this sample. The rearrangement uses TRBV7-9 and TRBJ1-1; no firm D call. The CDR3 totals 13 residues. The germline V gene encodes CDR1 SEHNR and CDR2 FQNEAQ (reference sequence). The V end lost 5 bases, the J end lost 2 bases, and 9 bases lay between the germline ends. In DNA, the CDR3 is TGTGCCAGCAGCCCGGGCCCCAACACTGAAGCTTTCTTT. This sequence encodes CASSPGPNTEAFF.

The chain is built from TRBV12-5 and TRBJ2-2; D not resolved. The CDR3 consists of 12 residues. V lost 1 base and J lost 8, with 5 bases in between. Germline lookup yields CDR1 LGHNT and CDR2 FRNRAP. The CDR3 region has the DNA TGTGCTAGTGGTTTGGGGTCGGGGGAGCTGTTTTTT. Its protein product is CASGLGSGELFF.

In this sample, this clone turned up once. The chain couples TRBV28 to TRBJ2-3; D remains ambiguous. The germline V and J ends were trimmed by 9 bases and 0 bases, with 7 bases remaining between them. This CDR3 has 12 amino acids. Germline CDR1 and CDR2: MDHEN and SYDVKM. The CDR3 sequence is CASYSSTDTQYF. CDR3 nucleotide sequence: TGTGCCAGTTATTCTAGCACAGATACGCAGTATTTT.

CDR3 region: CASSEGQVSYEQYF. As DNA, the CDR3 is TGCGCCAGCAGTGAAGGACAGGTATCCTACGAGCAGTACTTC. The chain links TRBV10-1 to TRBJ2-7; the match to TRBD1 covers 7 bases. The CDR3 extends over 14 amino acids. The germline V gene encodes CDR1 WNHNN and CDR2 SYGVQD (reference sequence). Unmatched junction bases numbered 3, after V lost 3 bases and J lost 1 base.

The rearrangement uses TRBV19 and TRBJ2-7, with D perhaps TRBD1 (6 bases). The CDR3 extends over 13 amino acids. The germline V and J ends were trimmed by 3 bases and 7 bases, with 13 bases remaining between them. CDR1 and CDR2 (germline): LNHDA, SQIVND (reference sequence). CDR3: CASSITGQWEQYF. The CDR3 nucleotides read TGTGCCAGTAGTATTACAGGGCAATGGGAGCAGTACTTC.

This chain links TRBV13 with TRBJ2-5, with D tentatively TRBD2 (5 bases). This CDR3 is built from 12 residues. V lost 8 bases and J 5 bases, leaving 12 bases between the germline ends. In germline, CDR1 is PRHDT, CDR2 FYEKMQ (reference sequence). CDR3 sequence: CASGLPTETQYF. The CDR3 region has the DNA TGTGCCAGCGGACTGCCCACGGAGACCCAGTACTTC.

The chain links TRBV14 to TRBJ1-5; D is unclear. CDR3 length: 15 amino acids. In germline, CDR1 is SGHDN, CDR2 FVKESK. Trimming removed 11 bases from V and 5 bases from J, with 22 bases in between. The CDR3 sequence is CAVTSLHKWDQPQHF. The CDR3 DNA is TGTGCCGTCACCTCGTTGCACAAATGGGATCAGCCCCAGCATTTT. The variable domain in full, completed from reference TRBV14 and TRBJ1-5, reads EAGVTQFPSHSVIEKGQTVTLRCDPISGHDNLYWYRRVMGKEIKFLLHFVKESKQDESGMPNNRFLAERTGGTYSTLKVQPAELEDSGVYFCAVTSLHKWDQPQHFGDGTRLSIL.

The chain couples TRBV7-9 to TRBJ2-7, with D tentatively TRBD2 (6 bases). This CDR3 has 16 residues. The germline gives CDR1 SEHNR, CDR2 FQNEAQ (reference sequence). V dropped 5 bases and J dropped 0 bases, with 17 bases sitting between them. The DNA for the CDR3 is TGTGCCAGCAGCCATAGGGGAGGCCCGACCTCCTACGAGCAGTACTTC. The encoded protein is CASSHRGGPTSYEQYF.

To note about this clone: Other DNA sequences within the sample encode an identical CDR3. This chain joins TRBV27 and TRBJ2-5; TRBD1 is a possible D gene (6 bases). V was shortened by 2 bases and J by 2 bases, with 9 bases between the two germline ends. The CDR3 covers 14 residues. Germline V CDR1 and CDR2: MNHEY, SMNVEV (reference sequence). The CDR3 DNA follows: TGTGCCAGCAGTTTACTGGACAGTCAAGAGACCCAGTACTTC. Its protein is CASSLLDSQETQYF.

The chain couples TRBV9 to TRBJ2-7; 9 bases match TRBD1. V trimming: 4 bases; J trimming: 5 bases; junction bases outside the gene matches: 7. Germline V gives CDR1 SGDLS, CDR2 YYNGEE. The CDR3 loop spans 14 amino acids. CDR3 coding DNA: TGTGCCAGCAGCCCCCGGGACAGGGAAAACGAGCAGTACTTC. Residues: CASSPRDRENEQYF.

Only one count was recorded for this clone. The gene calls are TRBV7-9 and TRBJ1-1; D gene ambiguous. The V and J ends lost 1 base and 7 bases respectively, with 10 bases between them. The CDR3 is made up of 13 amino acids. CDR1 and CDR2 from the germline V gene are SEHNR and FQNEAQ (reference sequence). The CDR3 DNA is TGTGCCAGCAGCTTAGTCCTCACAGATGAAGCTTTCTTT. Translation gives CASSLVLTDEAFF.

The chain joins TRBV25-1 to TRBJ2-2; D is undetermined. In germline, CDR1 is MGHDK, CDR2 SYGVNS. V lost 2 bases, J lost 6 bases, and 4 bases lay in between. CDR3 size: 12 residues. This CDR3 reads CASSEMAGELFF. The CDR3 DNA is TGTGCCAGCAGTGAAATGGCCGGGGAGCTGTTTTTT.

The rearrangement uses TRBV11-2 and TRBJ2-5; possible D gene TRBD1, 5 bases. Trimming shortened V by 1 base and J by 0 bases, and 9 bases separated the two germline ends. This CDR3 has 15 residues. Germline CDR1 is SGHAT and CDR2 is FQNNGV. The CDR3 sequence is CASSLVTVNQETQYF. The CDR3 nucleotides are TGTGCCAGCAGCTTAGTGACAGTAAACCAAGAGACCCAGTACTTC. Full variable domain (remainder filled in from reference TRBV11-2 and TRBJ2-5): EAGVAQSPRYKIIEKRQSVAFWCNPISGHATLYWYQQILGQGPKLLIQFQNNGVVDDSQLPKDRFSAERLKGVDSTLKIQPAKLEDSAVYLCASSLVTVNQETQYFGPGTRLLVL.

This chain uses TRBV29-1 with TRBJ2-7; a possible D gene is TRBD2 (6 bases). The germline V gene has CDR1 SQVTM and CDR2 ANQGSEA. The CDR3 runs to 15 residues. V gave up 0 bases and J gave up 2 bases, with 14 bases separating them. CDR3 nucleotide sequence: TGCAGCGTTGAAGATCCCGGGTCGGGGGCCTACGAGCAGTACTTC. It translates to CSVEDPGSGAYEQYF.

CDR3 residues: CAISEPATSGRAESDEQFF. CDR3 DNA sequence: TGTGCCATCAGTGAGCCGGCAACTAGCGGGAGGGCCGAATCCGATGAGCAGTTCTTC. The rearrangement links TRBV10-3 to TRBJ2-1; TRBD2 matches at 13 bases. The CDR3 loop spans 19 amino acids. Germline V gives CDR1 ENHRY, CDR2 SYGVKD. Trimming removed 2 bases from V and 8 bases from J; junction bases left unmatched: 15.